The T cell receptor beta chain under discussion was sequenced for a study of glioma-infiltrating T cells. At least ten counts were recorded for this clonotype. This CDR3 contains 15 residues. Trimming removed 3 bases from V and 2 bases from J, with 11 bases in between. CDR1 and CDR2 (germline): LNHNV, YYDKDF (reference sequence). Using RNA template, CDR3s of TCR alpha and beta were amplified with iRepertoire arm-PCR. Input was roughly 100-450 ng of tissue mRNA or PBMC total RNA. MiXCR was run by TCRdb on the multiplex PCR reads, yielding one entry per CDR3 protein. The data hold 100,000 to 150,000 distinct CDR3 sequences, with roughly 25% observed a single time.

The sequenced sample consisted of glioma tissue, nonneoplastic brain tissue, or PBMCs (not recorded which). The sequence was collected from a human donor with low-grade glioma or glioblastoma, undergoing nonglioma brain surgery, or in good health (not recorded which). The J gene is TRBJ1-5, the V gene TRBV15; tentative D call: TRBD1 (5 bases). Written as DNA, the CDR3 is TGTGCCACCAGCAGGGGCCGGGACGGCAATCAGCCCCAGCATTTT. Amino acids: CATSRGRDGNQPQHF.